This entry concerns a single TCR beta chain. Its specificity is not known. The sample originates from a study of OX40 agonist ivuxolimab in advanced cancers. Study details: Of mixed ages from about 23 to 85 and averaging roughly 60 years, the group was around 78% male.

The method was immunoSEQ multiplex PCR; TCRdb's version includes in-frame clones alone and lacks a portion of them. This sample has about 16,000 clones; roughly 84% occur once, and the top ten carry less than 0.85%. The V end was cut by 6 bases, the J end by 2 bases, with 20 bases between. CDR1 LNHDA and CDR2 SQIVND come from the germline V gene (reference sequence). The CDR3 extends over 16 amino acids. Study-level findings and limits: CD8+ T cells averaged more expanded clones than CD4+. Patients who responded partially at 0.1-3.0 mg/kg showed clonal expansion ranking among the lowest. Antigen specificity was not determined for the expanded peripheral T cells.

The genes are TRBV19 and TRBJ2-7; D uncertain. The sequencing used CD4+ or CD8+ T cells sorted from blood, collected in a trial of the OX40 agonist ivuxolimab. The receptor's source is an adult with an advanced solid tumor such as melanoma, head and neck, liver or kidney cancer. CDR3 bases: TGTGCCAGTAGCAACGGACGGGCTGATTGGCCCTACGAGCAGTACTTC. This translates into CASSNGRADWPYEQYF.